This TCR beta chain was recorded in a study of CD8 T cells in ankylosing spondylitis. Study conclusions and caveats: The disease-linked clones had a CD8+ phenotype and low blood frequencies. Disease-linked clones reportedly showed significant enrichment in matched ankylosing spondylitis synovial fluid. The study identified a TCR beta motif of several highly homologous variants that appeared characteristic of ankylosing spondylitis blood.

TCR beta libraries were made by quantitative 5'-RACE with molecular barcodes. Via MiXCR, TCRdb re-called the 5' RACE reads, giving one row per CDR3 protein. Altogether under 850,000 distinct CDR3 sequences are present, under 20% being singletons, with the ten largest covering around 19%. Regarding this clonotype: The antigen is undetermined.

The trim removed 3 bases at V and 4 bases at J, leaving 11 bases unmatched. CDR3 length equals 16 residues. Per the germline V gene, CDR1 is DFQATT and CDR2 is SNEGSKA (reference sequence). The sample taken for sequencing was blood, either unsorted or a sorted T cell fraction (not recorded which). This receptor was identified in a male donor with ankylosing spondylitis. The gene calls are TRBV20-1 and TRBJ2-3, with 9 bases that match TRBD2. DNA for the CDR3: TGCAGTGCTAGGCGGCGGGAGGGCCTAGGGGCAGATACGCAGTATTTT. It encodes CSARRREGLGADTQYF.